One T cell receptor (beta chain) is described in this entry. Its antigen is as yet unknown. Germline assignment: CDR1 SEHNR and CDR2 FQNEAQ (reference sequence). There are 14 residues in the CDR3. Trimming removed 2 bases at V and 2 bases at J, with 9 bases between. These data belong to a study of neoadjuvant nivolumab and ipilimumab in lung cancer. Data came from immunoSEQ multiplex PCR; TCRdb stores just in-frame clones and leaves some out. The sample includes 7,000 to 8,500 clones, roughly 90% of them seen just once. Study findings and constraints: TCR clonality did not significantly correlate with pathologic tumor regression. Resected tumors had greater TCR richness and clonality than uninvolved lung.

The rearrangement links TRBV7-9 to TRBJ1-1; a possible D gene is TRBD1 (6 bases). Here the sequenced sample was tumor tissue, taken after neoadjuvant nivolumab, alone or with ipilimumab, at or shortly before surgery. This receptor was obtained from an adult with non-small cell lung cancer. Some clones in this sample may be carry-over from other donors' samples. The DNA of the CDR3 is TGTGCCAGCAGCTTAAAAGGGGGAAACACTGAAGCTTTCTTT. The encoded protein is CASSLKGGNTEAFF.